Listed here are 28 T cell receptor beta chains from one sample, sequenced in a study of human T cells and chemical hapten exposure. TCRdb re-derived calls from the RACE reads in MiXCR, one entry per CDR3 protein. The sample has just under 65,000 distinct CDR3 sequences, approximately 10% seen once. Regarding time point: patch test 3, about 24 weeks after DPC sensitization. Treatment specified: therapeutic diphenylcyclopropenone sensitization with weekly scalp DPC. The source material was whole blood, sampled in connection with sensitization to the hapten diphenylcyclopropenone (DPC). Source of these receptors: a woman in her twenties or thirties with alopecia areata. Some clones in this sample may be carry-over from other donors' samples.

This CDR3 is CASSLGSSGQKETQYF. The DNA of the CDR3 is TGCGCCAGCAGCTTGGGTAGTAGCGGCCAAAAAGAGACCCAGTACTTC. The V and J genes are TRBV5-1 and TRBJ2-5; the D gene is possibly TRBD2 (6 bases). Germline V gene data show CDR1 as SGHRS and CDR2 as YFSETQ. Trimming took 0 bases from V and 3 from J, leaving 15 bases between them. This CDR3 comprises 16 residues. Combining the CDR3 with reference TRBV5-1 and TRBJ2-5 gives the whole variable domain KAGVTQTPRYLIKTRGQQVTLSCSPISGHRSVSWYQQTPGQGLQFLFEYFSETQRNKGNFPGRFSGRQFSNSRSEMNVSTLELGDSALYLCASSLGSSGQKETQYFGPGTRLLVL.

There are a few counts of this clonotype. The V gene is TRBV14, the J gene TRBJ2-7; no definite D call. The V end lost 0 bases, the J end lost 7 bases, and 7 bases lay between the germline ends. The germline V gene has CDR1 SGHDN and CDR2 FVKESK. The CDR3 contains 12 residues. The CDR3: CASSQDVGEQYF. The CDR3 coding sequence is TGTGCCAGCAGCCAAGACGTAGGGGAGCAGTACTTC.

In DNA form, the CDR3 reads TGTGCCAGCATGGGGGACAGAAATTACAATGAGCAGTTCTTC. Amino acid sequence: CASMGDRNYNEQFF. This chain uses TRBV6-2 or TRBV6-3 with TRBJ2-1; TRBD1 aligns across 7 bases. V trimming: 7 bases; J trimming: 4 bases; junction bases outside the gene matches: 7. Germline V gene data show CDR1 as MNHEY and CDR2 as SVGEGT. The CDR3 is 14 amino acids.

This clonotype was recorded many times. In DNA form, the CDR3 reads TGTGCCAGCAGCTCCGGGACAGGGGCGAATGAGCAGTTCTTC. It yields the protein CASSSGTGANEQFF. The rearrangement uses TRBV13 and TRBJ2-1; 10 bases are a match to TRBD1. This CDR3 contains 14 residues. Germline CDR1 reads PRHDT; CDR2 reads FYEKMQ (reference sequence). After removal of 4 bases from V and 7 bases from J, the junction contained 4 bases not matched to a gene.

The chain joins TRBV2 to TRBJ1-6; possibly TRBD1 for D (5 bases). CDR3 size: 12 residues. Trimming shortened V by 9 bases and J by 7 bases, and 10 bases separated the two germline ends. Germline CDR1 and CDR2: SNHLY and FYNNEI. The DNA of the CDR3 is TGTGCCAGTAACGGGGCCAATTCACCCCTCCACTTT. It translates to CASNGANSPLHF. The full variable domain, with the rest looked up from reference TRBV2 and TRBJ1-6, is EPEVTQTPSHQVTQMGQEVILRCVPISNHLYFYWYRQILGQKVEFLVSFYNNEISEKSEIFDDQFSVERPDGSNFTLKIRSTKLEDSAMYFCASNGANSPLHFGNGTRLTVT.

Worth noting for this clonotype: A read error is possible here, since a much larger clone lies one base away. The chain joins TRBV6-2 or TRBV6-3 to TRBJ1-1, with D hard to call. Germline V lookup: CDR1 MNHEY, CDR2 SVGEGT. This CDR3 has 13 amino acids. CDR3 coding DNA: TGTGCCAGCCACTACCTTGAGGGCACTGAAGCTTCCTTT. Translated, it gives CASHYLEGTEASF.

This clonotype was observed a few times. At one of its ends the junction is not consistent with the germline gene, which may arise from a read error. J is TRBJ2-7 and V is TRBV6-5; D ambiguous. Germline V CDR1 and CDR2: MNHEY, SVGAGI. This CDR3 region has 11 residues. The DNA of the CDR3 is TGTGCCAGCAGTGACTCGGCGAAGCAGTACTTC. This codes for CASSDSAKQYF.

V usage is TRBV28 and J usage is TRBJ1-1; D remains unclear. With 10 bases removed from V and 8 bases from J, the gap between germline ends came to 17 bases. The V gene's germline CDR1 is MDHEN and CDR2 SYDVKM. The CDR3 has 12 residues. CDR3 in DNA: TGTGCCACCCTAAGGATGGCCCAGGAAGCTTTCTTT. It yields the protein CATLRMAQEAFF. The whole variable domain, filled in from reference TRBV28 and TRBJ1-1, reads DVKVTQSSRYLVKRTGEKVFLECVQDMDHENMFWYRQDPGLGLRLIYFSYDVKMKEKGDIPEGYSVSREKKERFSLILESASTNQTSMYLCATLRMAQEAFFGQGTRLTVV.

The rearrangement links TRBV9 to TRBJ2-5; D is unresolved. Trimming took off 3 bases at V and 2 bases at J, with 14 bases between the two ends. Germline V CDR1 and CDR2: SGDLS, YYNGEE. The CDR3 has 15 residues. In DNA form, the CDR3 reads TGTGCCAGCAGCGCAGACGGTAGGATTCAAGAGACCCAGTACTTC. Translating it yields CASSADGRIQETQYF.

J is TRBJ1-1 and V is TRBV29-1, with 8 bases that match TRBD1. The CDR3 sequence is 15 residues long. V gave up 5 bases and J gave up 3 bases; unmatched junction bases: 11. From germline, CDR1 is SQVTM and CDR2 ANQGSEA. In DNA form, the CDR3 reads TGCAGCGTTTCTGCCAGACAGGGGAGGGACACTGAAGCTTTCTTT. It encodes CSVSARQGRDTEAFF.

The chain uses TRBV5-1 and TRBJ1-6, with 11 positions matching TRBD1. With 4 bases clipped from V and 9 bases from J, the junction kept 3 bases outside the gene matches. This CDR3 contains 14 residues. CDR1 SGHRS and CDR2 YFSETQ come from the germline V gene. CDR3 in amino acids: CASSRTGGFSPLHF. CDR3 coding DNA: TGCGCCAGCAGCCGGACAGGGGGCTTTTCACCCCTCCACTTT.

This sequence joins TRBV2 and TRBJ2-2; no firm D call. V was trimmed by 7 bases and J by 3 bases, leaving 9 bases between them. The CDR3 totals 13 residues. Germline V lookup: CDR1 SNHLY, CDR2 FYNNEI. In DNA form, the CDR3 reads TGTGCCAGCACCCAGGAAGACACCGGGGAGCTGTTTTTT. The encoded protein is CASTQEDTGELFF.

This chain links TRBV10-1 with TRBJ2-2; TRBD2 agrees at 10 bases. V shed 0 bases and J 7 bases; nucleotides not matched to a gene: 5. Germline-derived CDR1 and CDR2 are WNHNN and SYGVQD (reference sequence). This CDR3 has 16 amino acids. The CDR3 nucleotides read TGCGCCAGCAGTGAGTCTCGAGCGGGAGGGCTCGGGGAGCTGTTTTTT. Its protein is CASSESRAGGLGELFF.

This clonotype was recorded at least ten times. V gene TRBV7-9 combines with J gene TRBJ2-3; no firm D call. CDR1 is SEHNR, CDR2 FQNEAQ, per germline (reference sequence). The CDR3 contains 14 residues. V was clipped by 5 bases and J by 2 bases, with 11 bases between them. CDR3 protein: CASSPWTATDTQYF. DNA of the CDR3: TGTGCCAGCAGCCCTTGGACGGCCACAGATACGCAGTATTTT.

This chain uses TRBV14 with TRBJ2-4; 8 nucleotides agree with TRBD2. This CDR3 is built from 13 residues. Per germline, CDR1 SGHDN and CDR2 FVKESK. V lost 0 bases, J lost 13 bases, and 5 bases stayed unmatched. In DNA, the CDR3 is TGTGCCAGCAGCCAAGAGGCTAGCGGGCCGCAGTACTTC. Translated: CASSQEASGPQYF.

At least ten counts were recorded for this clonotype. V is TRBV28 and J is TRBJ1-1; 8 bases are a match to TRBD1. Germline V lookup: CDR1 MDHEN, CDR2 SYDVKM. With V trimmed by 6 bases and J by 3 bases, 3 bases remained unmatched. This CDR3 comprises 13 residues. The CDR3 sequence: CASRQQGDTEAFF. CDR3 DNA: TGTGCCAGCAGACAACAGGGGGACACTGAAGCTTTCTTT.

This rearrangement joins TRBV5-1 to TRBJ2-3; 11 bases fit TRBD2. Per the germline V gene, CDR1 is SGHRS and CDR2 is YFSETQ. V shed 5 bases and J 5 bases; nucleotides not matched to a gene: 10. CDR3 length equals 16 residues. The CDR3 region has the DNA TGCGCCAGCAGTATAGCGGGGGGGCCTGATGGAGATACGCAGTATTTT. Its protein product is CASSIAGGPDGDTQYF.

The table lists this clonotype with a few counts. CDR3 sequence: CASSLARLLAGPGGPGELFF. The CDR3, as DNA: TGTGCCAGCAGCTTAGCGCGTTTACTAGCGGGACCCGGGGGTCCCGGGGAGCTGTTTTTT. This chain connects TRBV7-9 to TRBJ2-2, with 10 bases lining up with TRBD2. The CDR3 has 20 amino acids. After removal of 0 bases from V and 6 bases from J, the junction contained 16 bases not matched to a gene. Germline V gene data show CDR1 as SEHNR and CDR2 as FQNEAQ (reference sequence).

V usage is TRBV28 and J usage is TRBJ1-2, with 10 bases fitting TRBD1. Trimming took 5 bases from V and 5 from J; bases not matched to a gene: 11. The germline gives CDR1 MDHEN, CDR2 SYDVKM. The CDR3 is made up of 16 amino acids. As DNA, the CDR3 is TGTGCCAGCAGTACTATTCCGGGACAGGGGTATTATGGCTACACCTTC. It translates to CASSTIPGQGYYGYTF.

This clonotype was detected many times. The chain recombines TRBV20-1 with TRBJ2-7, with D unclear. V was trimmed by 5 bases and J by 2 bases, leaving 13 bases between them. This CDR3 region has 13 residues. Germline-derived CDR1 and CDR2 are DFQATT and SNEGSKA (reference sequence). CDR3 DNA sequence: TGCAGTGCTTCCGAAGGAACGGCCTACGAGCAGTACTTC. This encodes CSASEGTAYEQYF.

The CDR3 loop reads CASSLTVPNTGELFF. Written as DNA, the CDR3 is TGTGCCAGCAGCTTGACGGTCCCCAACACCGGGGAGCTGTTTTTT. The chain uses TRBV6-5 and TRBJ2-2; no firm D call. Trimming removed 6 bases at V and 2 bases at J, with 13 bases between. This CDR3 has 15 amino acids. Looked up from germline, CDR1 is MNHEY and CDR2 is SVGAGI.

Many counts were recorded for this clonotype. The chain links TRBV7-2 to TRBJ2-7; tentative D call: TRBD2 (6 bases). Trimming pared 1 base from V and 0 bases from J, leaving 10 bases between. CDR3 size: 15 residues. CDR1 is SGHTA, CDR2 FQGNSA, per germline. The chain's CDR3 is CASSLDSGSSYEQYF. CDR3 nucleotides: TGTGCCAGCAGCTTAGACTCCGGGAGCTCCTACGAGCAGTACTTC.

The sample holds many counts of this clonotype. The chain recombines TRBV4-3 with TRBJ1-5, with D unclear. CDR1 is LGHNA and CDR2 is YSLEER in the germline V gene. The CDR3 spans 15 residues. The germline V and J ends were trimmed by 1 base and 1 base, with 8 bases remaining between them. CDR3 region: CASSQVGVSNQPQHF. The CDR3 coding sequence is TGCGCCAGCAGCCAAGTCGGGGTCAGCAATCAGCCCCAGCATTTT.

This clonotype showed up just once. The chain is built from TRBV7-9 and TRBJ2-7, with 7 bases that match TRBD1. The J segment lost 5 bases and the V segment lost 5 bases, leaving 12 bases of the junction unmatched. Germline V gene sequence: CDR1 SEHNR, CDR2 FQNEAQ (reference sequence). The CDR3 is made up of 15 amino acids. CDR3 protein: CASSTGTAWWDEQYF. In DNA form, the CDR3 reads TGTGCCAGCAGCACCGGGACAGCCTGGTGGGACGAGCAGTACTTC.

Ten or more counts support this clonotype. The V gene is TRBV5-1, the J gene TRBJ1-4; D is unresolved. The germline V gene has CDR1 SGHRS and CDR2 YFSETQ. The germline V and J ends were trimmed by 3 bases and 3 bases, with 9 bases remaining between them. The CDR3 has 14 residues. For the CDR3, the DNA is TGCGCCAGCAGCTCACAGAGCCCTAATGAAAAACTGTTTTTT. Amino acids: CASSSQSPNEKLFF. The full variable domain, completed using reference TRBV5-1 and TRBJ1-4, is KAGVTQTPRYLIKTRGQQVTLSCSPISGHRSVSWYQQTPGQGLQFLFEYFSETQRNKGNFPGRFSGRQFSNSRSEMNVSTLELGDSALYLCASSSQSPNEKLFFGSGTQLSVL.

This clonotype was found a few times. CDR3 in amino acids: CAATKILSGLNEQYF. The CDR3 DNA sequence: TGTGCCGCCACCAAGATACTAAGCGGGTTAAACGAGCAGTACTTC. The V gene is TRBV6-1, the J gene TRBJ2-7, with a tentative D call TRBD2 (6 bases). This CDR3 is built from 15 residues. The ends were cut back, 11 bases at V and 5 bases at J, with 25 bases in the middle. CDR1 MNHNS and CDR2 SASEGT come from the germline V gene.

The chain recombines TRBV20-1 with TRBJ2-3; 8 bases are shared with TRBD1. Germline V gene sequence: CDR1 DFQATT, CDR2 SNEGSKA (reference sequence). The CDR3 sequence is 14 residues long. Germline trimming cut 1 base from V and 0 bases from J; bases unmatched to any gene: 0. CDR3 coding DNA: TGCAGTGCTAGAGGGACAGGGAGCACAGATACGCAGTATTTT. Translating it yields CSARGTGSTDTQYF.

This clonotype occurred many times. The V gene is TRBV11-2, the J gene TRBJ2-7, with D possibly TRBD2 on 6 matching bases. Trimming left V 3 bases short and J 2 bases short, with 8 bases between. Germline values: CDR1 SGHAT, CDR2 FQNNGV. This CDR3 has 13 residues. CDR3 amino acids: CASSLRGTYEQYF. The DNA for the CDR3 is TGTGCCAGCAGCTTGCGGGGAACCTACGAGCAGTACTTC.